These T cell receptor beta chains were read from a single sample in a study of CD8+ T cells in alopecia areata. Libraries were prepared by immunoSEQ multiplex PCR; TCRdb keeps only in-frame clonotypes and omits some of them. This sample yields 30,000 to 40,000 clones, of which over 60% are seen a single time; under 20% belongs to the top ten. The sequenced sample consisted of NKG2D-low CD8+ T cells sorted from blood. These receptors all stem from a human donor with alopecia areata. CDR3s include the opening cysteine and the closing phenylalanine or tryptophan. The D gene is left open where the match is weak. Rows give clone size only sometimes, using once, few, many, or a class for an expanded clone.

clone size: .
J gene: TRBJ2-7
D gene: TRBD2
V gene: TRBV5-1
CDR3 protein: CASSWTTSGDMKEQYF
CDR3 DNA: TGCGCCAGCAGCTGGACGACTAGCGGGGACATGAAGGAGCAGTACTTC

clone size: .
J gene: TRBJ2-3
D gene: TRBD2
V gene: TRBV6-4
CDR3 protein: CASSESSGSSDTQYF
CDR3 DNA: TGTGCCAGCAGTGAATCTAGCGGGAGTTCAGATACGCAGTATTTT

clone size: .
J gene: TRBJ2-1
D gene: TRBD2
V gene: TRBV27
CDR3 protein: CASYPASGIYNEQFF
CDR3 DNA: TGTGCCAGCTACCCGGCTAGCGGGATTTACAATGAGCAGTTCTTC

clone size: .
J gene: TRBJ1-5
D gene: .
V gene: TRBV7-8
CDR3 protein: CASSLDETAYSNQPQHF
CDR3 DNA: TGTGCCAGCAGCTTAGACGAGACAGCTTATAGCAATCAGCCCCAGCATTTT

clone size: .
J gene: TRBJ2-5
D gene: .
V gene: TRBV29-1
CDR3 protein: CSVEYGLSEEKETQYF
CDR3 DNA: TGCAGCGTTGAATACGGTTTGTCAGAAGAAAAAGAGACCCAGTACTTC

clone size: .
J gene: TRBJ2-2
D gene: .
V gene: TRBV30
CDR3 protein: CAWSVKRDTGELFF
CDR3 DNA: TGTGCCTGGAGTGTGAAAAGAGACACCGGGGAGCTGTTTTTT

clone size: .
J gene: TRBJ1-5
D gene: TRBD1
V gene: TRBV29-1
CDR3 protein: CSARQGSNQPQHF
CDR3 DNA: TGCAGCGCCCGACAGGGTAGCAATCAGCCCCAGCATTTT

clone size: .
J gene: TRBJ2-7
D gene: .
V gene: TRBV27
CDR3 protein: CASSFGHPYEQYF
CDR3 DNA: TGTGCCAGCAGTTTTGGTCACCCCTACGAGCAGTACTTC

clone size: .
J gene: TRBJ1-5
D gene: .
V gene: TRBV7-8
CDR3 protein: CASRWGSQPQHF
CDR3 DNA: TGTGCCAGCAGGTGGGGATCCCAGCCCCAGCATTTT

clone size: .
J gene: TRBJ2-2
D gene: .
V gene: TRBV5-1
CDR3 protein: CASSDENTGELFF
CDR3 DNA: TGCGCCAGCTCTGACGAGAACACCGGGGAGCTGTTTTTT

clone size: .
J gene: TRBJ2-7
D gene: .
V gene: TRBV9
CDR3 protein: CASSARDGPYEQYF
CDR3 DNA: TGTGCCAGCAGCGCCCGGGACGGACCCTACGAGCAGTACTTC

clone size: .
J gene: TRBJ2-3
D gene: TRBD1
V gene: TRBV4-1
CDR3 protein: CASSHRTGSPFSTDTQYF
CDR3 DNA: TGCGCCAGCAGCCACCGGACAGGGTCACCTTTTAGCACAGATACGCAGTATTTT

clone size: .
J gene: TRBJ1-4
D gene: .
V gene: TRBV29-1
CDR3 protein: CSVEDLRGGGEKLFF
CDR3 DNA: TGCAGCGTTGAAGATCTAAGGGGTGGAGGGGAAAAACTGTTTTTT

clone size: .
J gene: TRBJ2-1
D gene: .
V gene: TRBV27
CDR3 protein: CASSPTPDGVSYNEQFF
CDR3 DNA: TGTGCCAGCAGTCCTACGCCCGACGGGGTTTCCTACAATGAGCAGTTCTTC

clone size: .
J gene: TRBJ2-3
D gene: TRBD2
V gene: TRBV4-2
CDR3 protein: CASSQEAAGDTDTQYF
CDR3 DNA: TGTGCCAGCAGCCAAGAAGCCGCGGGGGACACAGATACGCAGTATTTT

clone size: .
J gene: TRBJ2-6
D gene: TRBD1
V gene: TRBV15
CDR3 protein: CATSSSGGSGANVLTF
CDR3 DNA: TGTGCCACCAGCAGTTCAGGGGGTTCTGGGGCCAACGTCCTGACTTTC

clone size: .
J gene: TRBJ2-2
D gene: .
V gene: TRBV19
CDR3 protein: CASSIDRFANTGELFF
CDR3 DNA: TGTGCCAGTAGTATCGACAGGTTTGCGAACACCGGGGAGCTGTTTTTT

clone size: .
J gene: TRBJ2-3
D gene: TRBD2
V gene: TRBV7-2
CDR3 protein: CASSPFLAGQGDTQYF
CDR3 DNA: TGTGCCAGCAGCCCTTTCCTAGCGGGGCAAGGAGATACGCAGTATTTT

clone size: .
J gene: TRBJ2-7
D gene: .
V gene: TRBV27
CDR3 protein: CASGGGTAYEQYF
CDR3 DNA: TGTGCCAGCGGGGGCGGGACGGCCTACGAGCAGTACTTC

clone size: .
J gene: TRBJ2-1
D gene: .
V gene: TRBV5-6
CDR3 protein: CASTGASSYNEQFF
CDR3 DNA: TGTGCCAGCACCGGGGCCAGCTCCTACAATGAGCAGTTCTTC

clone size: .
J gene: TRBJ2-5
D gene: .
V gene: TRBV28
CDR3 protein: CASIRGSSKETQYF
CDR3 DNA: TGTGCCAGCATCCGGGGGAGTTCTAAAGAGACCCAGTACTTC

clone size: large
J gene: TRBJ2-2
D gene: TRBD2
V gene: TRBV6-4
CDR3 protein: CASSDSGTTGELFF
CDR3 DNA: TGTGCCAGCAGTGATAGCGGGACGACCGGGGAGCTGTTTTTT

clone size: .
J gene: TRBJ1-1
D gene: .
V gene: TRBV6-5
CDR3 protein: CASSATPLESTEAFF
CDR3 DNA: TGTGCCAGCAGTGCCACTCCATTGGAGAGCACTGAAGCTTTCTTT

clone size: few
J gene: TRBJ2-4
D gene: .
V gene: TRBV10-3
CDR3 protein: CAITHGRAAAKNIQYF
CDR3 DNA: TGTGCCATCACCCACGGCAGGGCGGCGGCCAAAAACATTCAGTACTTC

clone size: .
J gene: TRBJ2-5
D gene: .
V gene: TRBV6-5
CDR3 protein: CASSSRSGETQYF
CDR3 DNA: TGTGCCAGCAGTTCGCGCAGCGGGGAGACCCAGTACTTC

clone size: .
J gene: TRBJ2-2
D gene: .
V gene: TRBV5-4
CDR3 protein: CASSFAPGPSYTGELFF
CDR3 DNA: TGTGCCAGCAGCTTCGCGCCCGGACCTAGCTACACCGGGGAGCTGTTTTTT

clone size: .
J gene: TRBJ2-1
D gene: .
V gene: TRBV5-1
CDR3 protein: CASSPSIAVPYNEQFF
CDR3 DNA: TGCGCCAGCAGCCCGAGTATAGCGGTTCCCTACAATGAGCAGTTCTTC

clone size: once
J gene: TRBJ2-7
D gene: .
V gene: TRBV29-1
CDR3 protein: CSVEEGNSYEQYF
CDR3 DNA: TGCAGCGTTGAGGAGGGTAACTCCTACGAGCAGTACTTC